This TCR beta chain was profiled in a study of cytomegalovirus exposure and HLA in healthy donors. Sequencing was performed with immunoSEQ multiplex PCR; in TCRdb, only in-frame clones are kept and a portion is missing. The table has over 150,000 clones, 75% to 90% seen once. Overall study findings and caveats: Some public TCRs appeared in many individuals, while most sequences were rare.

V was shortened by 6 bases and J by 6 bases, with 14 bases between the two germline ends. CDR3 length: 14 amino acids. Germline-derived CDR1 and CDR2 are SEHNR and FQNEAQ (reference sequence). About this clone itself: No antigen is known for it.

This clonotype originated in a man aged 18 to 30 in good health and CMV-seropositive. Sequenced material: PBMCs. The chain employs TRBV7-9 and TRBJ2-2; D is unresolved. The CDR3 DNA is TGTGCCAGCAGACCGAGCGAAAACCCCGGGGAGCTGTTTTTT. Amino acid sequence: CASRPSENPGELFF.